Presented here are 28 T cell receptor beta chains from one specimen sequenced in a study of T cells in Graves' hyperthyroidism and ophthalmopathy (dated by TCRdb to 2018 to 2020). Library preparation employed multiplex PCR. This sample was sequenced with an Illumina HiSeq 2000. The TCR beta CDR3 regions were amplified from RNA transcripts. For the first round of RT-PCR on the TCR CDR3, the HTBI primer set was used together with the Qiagen OneStep RT-PCR kit. TCRdb reanalyzed the raw reads on its own, using fastp at Q25 for trimming and MiXCR for clone calling, and kept in-frame beta chains. Rows merge per CDR3 protein into single entries with the most common DNA and genes. The sample table shows about 290,000 distinct CDR3 sequences, and roughly 15% are seen once. 7.8% of the sample is taken by the ten largest. The material sequenced was blood. The receptors originated from a young woman with Graves' hyperthyroidism that later progressed to Graves' ophthalmopathy.

As regards this clonotype: One base away lies a much larger clone, so this may be a sequencing read error. The chain links TRBV9 to TRBJ2-3, with 8 positions matching TRBD2. This CDR3 has 17 amino acids. Looked up from germline, CDR1 is SGDLS and CDR2 is YYNGEE. The CDR3 reads CVSSPSGSSGMADTQYF. CDR3 coding DNA: TGTGTCAGCAGCCCCTCCGGGAGTAGCGGGATGGCAGATACGCAGTATTTT.

The rearrangement uses TRBV28 and TRBJ1-6; TRBD1 agrees at 8 bases. The junction had 12 bases not matched to a gene; V was cut back by 8 bases and J by 6 bases. Germline CDR1 is MDHEN and CDR2 is SYDVKM. The CDR3 has 16 amino acids. The CDR3, as DNA: TGTGCCAGCGGGGGGGGAGCAGGGGGCGGTAATTCACCCCTCCACTTT. Translated, it gives CASGGGAGGGNSPLHF.

This clonotype has ten or more counts. The CDR3 DNA sequence: TGTGCCAGCACTCTGGGGGGGGGCGCGTACAATGAGCAGTTCTTC. Its translation is CASTLGGGAYNEQFF. J is TRBJ2-1 and V is TRBV6-1, with D maybe TRBD2 (7 bases). Per the germline V gene, CDR1 is MNHNS and CDR2 is SASEGT. The ends were cut back, 7 bases at V and 4 bases at J, with 17 bases in the middle. The length of the CDR3 is 15 residues.

About this clonotype: Given a much more abundant clone one base away, this may be a read error. The V call is TRBV7-8, the J call TRBJ1-1, with D possibly being TRBD1 (6 bases). There are 15 residues in the CDR3. Germline V gives CDR1 SGHVS, CDR2 FQNEAQ. Between the trimmed V and J ends, which lost 3 bases and 1 base, there was a span of 12 bases. CDR3 coding DNA: TGTGCCAGCAGCTTCCAGACAGGCCAGAACACTGAAGCTTTCTTT. It codes for CASSFQTGQNTEAFF.

Of note for this clonotype: This sequence may be a read error, since a much larger clone differs from it by one base. CDR3 sequence: CASSIQLAPDTQYF. The CDR3 bases are TGTGCCAGCAGTATCCAACTAGCGCCAGATACGCAGTATTTT. The chain carries TRBV12-3 or TRBV12-4 and TRBJ2-3, with 7 bases lining up with TRBD2. The CDR3 length is 14 residues. V lost 5 bases and J lost 4; bases outside the gene matches: 6.

This clonotype showed up many times. The chain employs TRBV7-2 and TRBJ2-1; D might be TRBD1 or TRBD2, each matching 5 bases. The CDR3 contains 15 residues. The germline V and J ends were trimmed by 5 bases and 0 bases, with 11 bases remaining between them. Germline CDR1 is SGHTA and CDR2 is FQGNSA. Here the CDR3 reads CASSRRDGSYNEQFF. The CDR3 bases are TGTGCCAGCAGCCGCCGGGACGGCTCCTACAATGAGCAGTTCTTC.

The chain has TRBV9 and TRBJ1-5, with D uncertain. Germline loops: CDR1 SGDLS, CDR2 YYNGEE. Trimming took 3 bases from V and 3 from J, leaving 10 bases between them. The CDR3 consists of 14 residues. This CDR3 reads CASSDRDNNQPQHF. The DNA of the CDR3 is TGTGCCAGCAGCGACCGGGATAACAATCAGCCCCAGCATTTT.

At least ten counts were recorded for this clonotype. The chain uses TRBV12-3 or TRBV12-4 and TRBJ1-5; D is unclear. This CDR3 comprises 13 residues. Trimming pared 4 bases from V and 6 bases from J, leaving 10 bases between. CDR3 sequence: CASSSGRTQPQHF. The CDR3 DNA reads as TGTGCCAGCAGTTCAGGTCGCACTCAGCCCCAGCATTTT.

This clonotype has ten or more counts. The gene calls are TRBV5-6 and TRBJ2-7; D is possibly TRBD2 (6 bases). The CDR3 is made up of 16 amino acids. The germline V gene encodes CDR1 SGHDT and CDR2 YYEEEE. The ends were cut back, 4 bases at V and 5 bases at J, with 22 bases in the middle. The CDR3 DNA is TGTGCCAGCAGCGTGGACTCGGGACTGGTCCTAAACGAGCAGTACTTC. Its protein product is CASSVDSGLVLNEQYF.

This clonotype was counted ten times or more. The chain combines TRBV12-3 or TRBV12-4 with TRBJ1-1; D gene uncertain. V lost 3 bases to trimming and J lost 0 bases, with 8 bases between them. The CDR3 is 14 residues long. CDR3 coding DNA: TGTGCCAGCAGTTTGACCCAGGTGAACACTGAAGCTTTCTTT. Protein sequence: CASSLTQVNTEAFF.

CDR3: CASSQDMGQVPYNEQFF. CDR3 bases: TGCGCCAGCAGCCAAGATATGGGACAAGTACCCTACAATGAGCAGTTCTTC. The chain is built from TRBV4-1 and TRBJ2-1; D perhaps matches TRBD1 (6 bases). The CDR3 has 17 residues. Trimming shortened V by 0 bases and J by 2 bases, and 14 bases separated the two germline ends. The germline CDR1 and CDR2 sequences are MGHRA and YSYEKL.

This clonotype has at least ten counts. The gene calls are TRBV7-9 and TRBJ2-1; 10 bases are a match to TRBD2. The germline V gene has CDR1 SEHNR and CDR2 FQNEAQ (reference sequence). CDR3 length: 16 amino acids. V dropped 5 bases and J dropped 4; count of bases not matched to a gene: 8. CDR3 sequence reads: CASSGHLAGEYNEQFF. In nucleotides, the CDR3 is TGTGCCAGCAGCGGCCACCTAGCGGGAGAATACAATGAGCAGTTCTTC.

This clonotype was seen repeatedly, ten times or more. The gene calls are TRBV4-2 and TRBJ2-7; 9 bases line up with TRBD1. V shed 4 bases, J shed 1 base, and the junction held 5 bases outside the gene matches. The CDR3 runs to 15 residues. CDR1 and CDR2 (germline): LGHNA, YNFKEQ. As DNA, the CDR3 is TGTGCCAGCAGCCCGGGACAGGGAAAGTCCTACGAGCAGTACTTC. This gives the protein CASSPGQGKSYEQYF.

V usage is TRBV27 and J usage is TRBJ1-5; D unresolved. CDR1 and CDR2 (germline): MNHEY, SMNVEV (reference sequence). Trimming shortened V by 5 bases and J by 5 bases, and 13 bases separated the two germline ends. There are 14 residues in the CDR3. DNA for the CDR3: TGTGCCAGCAGTAGTGCACGTTTTTATCAGCCCCAGCATTTT. Translation: CASSSARFYQPQHF.

This chain links TRBV4-3 with TRBJ2-1; 8 nucleotides agree with TRBD2. Germline values: CDR1 LGHNA, CDR2 YSLEER. After removal of 4 bases from V and 8 bases from J, the junction contained 7 bases not matched to a gene. The CDR3 runs 14 residues. The CDR3: CASSRGTSFYEQFF. CDR3 DNA sequence: TGCGCCAGCAGCCGCGGGACTAGTTTCTATGAGCAGTTCTTC.

This clonotype was observed a few times. For the CDR3, the DNA is TGTGCCAGTTACCCCAGGGCGGGATCCTCTGGGGCCAACGTCCTGACTTTC. Translating gives CASYPRAGSSGANVLTF. The chain is built from TRBV27 and TRBJ2-6, with D possibly being TRBD2 (6 bases). Germline V gene sequence: CDR1 MNHEY, CDR2 SMNVEV (reference sequence). This CDR3 is built from 17 residues. V lost 9 bases, J lost 0 bases, and 18 bases lay in between.

This clonotype was picked up many times. The V call is TRBV4-1, the J call TRBJ2-1; D is perhaps TRBD2 (6 bases). Germline loops: CDR1 MGHRA, CDR2 YSYEKL. The germline V and J ends were trimmed by 0 bases and 10 bases, with 13 bases remaining between them. The CDR3 runs 14 residues. CDR3 coding DNA: TGCGCCAGCAGCCAAGATCAAGCGGGTGAAGAGCAGTTCTTC. It codes for CASSQDQAGEEQFF.

The CDR3 is CASSPESAQHF. In nucleotides, the CDR3 is TGTGCCAGCAGTCCGGAGTCGGCCCAGCATTTT. The chain carries TRBV5-6 and TRBJ1-5; no clear D. The CDR3 runs to 11 residues. The V end was cut by 5 bases, the J end by 11 bases, with 11 bases between. Per the germline V gene, CDR1 is SGHDT and CDR2 is YYEEEE.

This clonotype was recorded at least ten times. This chain connects TRBV28 to TRBJ2-7, with D possibly TRBD2 on 6 matching bases. Trimming stripped 5 bases from V and 0 bases from J, with 14 bases between. The length of the CDR3 is 15 residues. The germline V gene encodes CDR1 MDHEN and CDR2 SYDVKM. CDR3: CASSLPFGSSYEQYF. CDR3 DNA sequence: TGTGCCAGCAGTCTACCGTTCGGGAGCTCCTACGAGCAGTACTTC.

Worth noting for this clonotype: The junction departs from germline at one end; a sequencing error may be responsible. The chain uses TRBV7-9 and TRBJ2-1; TRBD2 aligns across 14 bases. Per the germline V gene, CDR1 is SEHNR and CDR2 is FQNEAQ (reference sequence). The CDR3 has 14 residues. CDR3 residues: CASTRGTSGGEQLF. CDR3 DNA: TGTGCCAGCACCCGGGGGACTAGCGGGGGTGAGCAGCTCTTC.

The table lists this clonotype with many counts. This sequence joins TRBV2 and TRBJ2-5; TRBD1 might be the D (6 bases). Per the germline V gene, CDR1 is SNHLY and CDR2 is FYNNEI. This CDR3 is built from 13 residues. V lost 7 bases and J lost 4, with 13 bases in between. Here the CDR3 DNA reads TGTGCCAGCACCGGGGACATACCAGAGACCCAGTACTTC. Encoded protein: CASTGDIPETQYF.

This clonotype was observed many times. CDR3 loop: CASSLAWFGELFF. For the CDR3, the DNA is TGTGCCAGCAGCTTAGCTTGGTTCGGGGAGCTGTTTTTT. V usage is TRBV7-2 and J usage is TRBJ2-2; D ambiguous. V lost 0 bases, J lost 7 bases, and 6 bases lay in between. CDR1 is SGHTA, CDR2 FQGNSA, per germline. The CDR3 is made up of 13 amino acids.

As concerns this clonotype: Given a much more abundant clone one base away, this may be a read error. The rearrangement links TRBV28 to TRBJ1-5; no clear D. The CDR3 runs 14 residues. Germline CDR1 MDHEN, CDR2 SYDVKM. This CDR3 is CTTIDNHSNQPQHF. CDR3 DNA: TGTACCACCATCGATAACCATAGCAATCAGCCCCAGCATTTT.

Many counts were recorded for this clonotype. The chain is built from TRBV18 and TRBJ2-3, with D perhaps matching TRBD1 or TRBD2 (6 bases each). There are 18 residues in the CDR3. The germline gives CDR1 KGHSH, CDR2 LQKENI. The V and J ends lost 0 bases and 4 bases respectively, with 20 bases between them. The CDR3 loop reads CASSPPGPVAEGADTQYF. DNA for the CDR3: TGTGCCAGCTCACCACCGGGACCAGTAGCGGAGGGGGCAGATACGCAGTATTTT.

This clonotype was counted many times. The V call is TRBV27, the J call TRBJ2-7; TRBD1 matches at 8 bases. Germline V gene lookup returns CDR1 MNHEY and CDR2 SMNVEV (reference sequence). CDR3 length: 17 residues. The ends lost 6 bases at V and 5 bases at J; junction bases unmatched: 18. The CDR3 region is CASSPGQGKKGKHEQYF. CDR3 DNA: TGTGCCAGCAGCCCAGGACAGGGCAAGAAGGGCAAGCACGAGCAGTACTTC.

The V and J genes are TRBV29-1 and TRBJ1-2; D gene ambiguous. CDR1 and CDR2 (germline): SQVTM, ANQGSEA. V was shortened by 8 bases and J by 2 bases, with 18 bases between the two germline ends. The CDR3 covers 14 residues. In DNA, the CDR3 is TGCAGCCCCCGTATCGGCGAGATGAACTATGGCTACACCTTC. Translating gives CSPRIGEMNYGYTF.

This clonotype was detected many times. The chain recombines TRBV7-2 with TRBJ2-7; D perhaps matches TRBD2 (6 bases). Trimming cost V 0 bases and J 9 bases, with 12 bases left between them. The CDR3 is 13 amino acids. Germline loops: CDR1 SGHTA, CDR2 FQGNSA. CDR3: CASSLAMGGTQYF. The CDR3 DNA follows: TGTGCCAGCAGCTTAGCCATGGGCGGGACGCAGTACTTC.

This clonotype appeared many times. The chain links TRBV30 to TRBJ2-7, with 9 bases matching TRBD2. CDR1 GTSNPN and CDR2 SVGIG come from the germline V gene (reference sequence). Trimming cost V 0 bases and J 6 bases; bases outside gene matches: 3. The CDR3 extends over 13 amino acids. DNA for the CDR3: TGTGCCTGGAGTGTTTCTAGCGGGGTCGAGCAGTACTTC. This gives the protein CAWSVSSGVEQYF. The full variable domain, its missing parts supplied by reference TRBV30 and TRBJ2-7, is SQTIHQWPATLVQPVGSPLSLECTVEGTSNPNLYWYRQAAGRGLQLLFYSVGIGQISSEVPQNLSASRPQDRQFILSSKKLLLSDSGFYLCAWSVSSGVEQYFGPGTRLTVT.